The table lists the clone carrying this TCR beta chain with a few counts. No antigen is known for it. Treatment of any kind had been given to no patient before thyroid surgery. This sample was included in a study of metastatic and nonmetastatic thyroid tumors. Overall study: Across blood and tumor or nodule tissue, repertoires from malignant and benign thyroid patients were compared with one another.

In the authors' methods: Across clinicopathological groups, CDR3 differences served as the basis for building a distant-metastasis classifier for papillary thyroid cancer. TCRdb re-called clones from the PCR reads using MiXCR. The V and J calls follow TCRdb's processing rather than the paper's. The sample contains some 29,000 clones, around a sixth of which appear only once. This CDR3 contains 14 residues. The ends were cut back, 4 bases at V and 12 bases at J, with 19 bases in the middle. The germline V gene has CDR1 LNHDA and CDR2 SQIVND (reference sequence). Overall study findings and caveats: TCR beta diversity was reportedly significantly higher in malignant thyroid tumors than benign nodules, in blood and tumor.

The gene calls are TRBV19 and TRBJ2-1, with D maybe TRBD2 (6 bases). The receptor was isolated from a female donor with papillary thyroid cancer or a benign thyroid nodule (not recorded which). Some clones in this sample may be carry-over from other donors' samples. Input material: blood. The chain's CDR3 is CASSSWTIEGVQFF. In nucleotides, the CDR3 is TGTGCCAGTAGTAGCTGGACTATCGAGGGAGTGCAGTTCTTC. The full variable domain, with the rest looked up from reference TRBV19 and TRBJ2-1, is DGGITQSPKYLFRKEGQNVTLSCEQNLNHDAMYWYRQDPGQGLRLIYYSQIVNDFQKGDIAEGYSVSREKKESFPLTVTSAQKNPTAFYLCASSSWTIEGVQFFGPGTRLTVL.